The clone carrying this T cell receptor (beta chain) was detected a few times. The sample belongs to a study of blood T cell repertoires in COVID-19. The CDR3 consists of 17 residues. Germline-derived CDR1 and CDR2 are LNHNV and YYDKDF (reference sequence). Trimming removed 0 bases from V and 6 bases from J; junction bases left unmatched: 6. As processed by the authors: How many nucleated cells were present was estimated from reference gene primer amplification. This table comes from immunoSEQ multiplex PCR, and its TCRdb copy is limited to in-frame clones, with some not included. V and J calls plus clone size are reproduced from that table; the DNA served to infer D and trimming. The sample has some 53,000 clones; roughly 87% are singletons.

Sample: peripheral blood. The clonotype originates from a human donor in a cohort sampled during active COVID-19. This chain links TRBV15 with TRBJ2-1; 12 bases match TRBD2. CDR3 in DNA: TGTGCCACCAGCAGAGAGGCTAGCGGGAGGGCCTTCAATGAGCAGTTCTTC. This codes for CATSREASGRAFNEQFF.